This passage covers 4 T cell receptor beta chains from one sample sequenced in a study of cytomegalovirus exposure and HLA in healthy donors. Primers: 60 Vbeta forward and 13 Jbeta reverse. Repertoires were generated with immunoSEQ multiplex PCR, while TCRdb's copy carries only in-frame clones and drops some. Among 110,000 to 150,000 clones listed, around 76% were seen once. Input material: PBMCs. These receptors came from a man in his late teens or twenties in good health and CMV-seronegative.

CDR3 bases: TGTGCCAGCAGCTTGACTAATAGCAATCAGCCCCAGCATTTT. It yields the protein CASSLTNSNQPQHF. J is TRBJ1-5 and V is TRBV5-6, with unresolved D. The V gene lost 1 base and the J gene lost 0 bases, with 5 bases spanning the gap. Germline lookup yields CDR1 SGHDT and CDR2 YYEEEE. The CDR3 is 14 amino acids.

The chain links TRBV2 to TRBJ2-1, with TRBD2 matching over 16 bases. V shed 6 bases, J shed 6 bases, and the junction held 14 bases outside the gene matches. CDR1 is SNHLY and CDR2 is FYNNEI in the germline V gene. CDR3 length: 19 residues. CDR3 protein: CASRSPGLAGGLGFNEQFF. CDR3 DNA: TGTGCCAGCAGGTCACCGGGACTAGCGGGGGGGCTGGGATTCAATGAGCAGTTCTTC.

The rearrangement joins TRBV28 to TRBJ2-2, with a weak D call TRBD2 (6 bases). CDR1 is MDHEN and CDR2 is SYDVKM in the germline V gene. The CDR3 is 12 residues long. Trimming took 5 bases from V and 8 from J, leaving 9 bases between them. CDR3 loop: CASSVGGGELFF. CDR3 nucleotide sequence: TGTGCCAGCAGTGTGGGGGGAGGGGAGCTGTTTTTT.

The CDR3 DNA sequence: TGTGCCAGCAGTATGCTAGCGGGGGGCGACGAGCAGTACTTC. Encoded protein: CASSMLAGGDEQYF. The chain recombines TRBV2 with TRBJ2-7, with 11 nucleotides matching TRBD2. This CDR3 spans 14 amino acids. The V gene end was trimmed by 5 bases and the J gene end by 5 bases; junction bases not matched to a gene: 5. Germline values: CDR1 SNHLY, CDR2 FYNNEI.